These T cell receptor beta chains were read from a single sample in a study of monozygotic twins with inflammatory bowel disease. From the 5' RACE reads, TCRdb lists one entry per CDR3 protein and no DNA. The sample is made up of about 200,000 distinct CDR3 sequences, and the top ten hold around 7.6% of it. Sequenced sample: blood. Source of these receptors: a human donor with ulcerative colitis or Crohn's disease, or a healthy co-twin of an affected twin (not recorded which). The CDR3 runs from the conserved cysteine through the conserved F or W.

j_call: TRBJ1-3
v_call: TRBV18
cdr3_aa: CASSPKGGRGSSGNTIYF

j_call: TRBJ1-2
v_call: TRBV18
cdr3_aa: CASSPQDSNYGYTF

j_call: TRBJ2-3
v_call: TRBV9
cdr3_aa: CASSLGTATSTDTQYF

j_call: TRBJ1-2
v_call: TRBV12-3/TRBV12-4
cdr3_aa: CASSLSPTGGTYGYTF

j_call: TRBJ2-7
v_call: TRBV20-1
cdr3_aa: CSALPPQGTYEQYF

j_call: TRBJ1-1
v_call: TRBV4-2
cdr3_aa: CASSQATGGLNTEAFF

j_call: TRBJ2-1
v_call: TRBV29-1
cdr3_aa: CSVEPPAGYNEQFF

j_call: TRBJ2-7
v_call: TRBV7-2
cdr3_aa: CASSLGRDIYEQYF

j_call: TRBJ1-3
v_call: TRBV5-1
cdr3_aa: CASSLPSGNTIYF

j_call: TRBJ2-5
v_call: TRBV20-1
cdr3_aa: CSAGYYAGLETQYF

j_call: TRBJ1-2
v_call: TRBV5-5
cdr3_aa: CASSGYVADRGYTF

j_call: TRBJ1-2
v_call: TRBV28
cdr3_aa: CASSLEGPSGGYTF

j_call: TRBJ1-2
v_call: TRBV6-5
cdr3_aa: CASSYSEWAQTGYGYTF

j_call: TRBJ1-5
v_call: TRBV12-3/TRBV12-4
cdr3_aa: CASSVGTATQPQHF

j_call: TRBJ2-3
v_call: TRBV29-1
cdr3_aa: CSVDGPGLTDTQYF

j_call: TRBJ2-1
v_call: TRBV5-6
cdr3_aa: CASSFTGGPTHEQFF

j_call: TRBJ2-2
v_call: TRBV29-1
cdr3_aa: CSVDDYGGNTGELFF

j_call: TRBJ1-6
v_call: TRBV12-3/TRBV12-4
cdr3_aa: CASRPGQGSNSPLHF

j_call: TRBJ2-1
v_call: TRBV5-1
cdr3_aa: CASRRGDNEQFF

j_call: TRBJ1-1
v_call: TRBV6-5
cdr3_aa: CASSYGAGILGTEAFF

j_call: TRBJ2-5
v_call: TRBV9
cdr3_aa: CASSVGGLGASQETQYF

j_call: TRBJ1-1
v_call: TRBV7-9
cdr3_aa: CASSLAGDTEAFF

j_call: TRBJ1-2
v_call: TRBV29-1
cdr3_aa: CSSYFQTYGYTF

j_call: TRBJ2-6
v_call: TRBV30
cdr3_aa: CAWSVPTATGANVLTF

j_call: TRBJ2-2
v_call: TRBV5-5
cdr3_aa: CASNQRLGNTGELFF

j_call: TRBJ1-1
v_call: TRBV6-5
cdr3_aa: CASKATMNTEAFF

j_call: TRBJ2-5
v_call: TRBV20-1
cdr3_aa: CSARATGRETQYF

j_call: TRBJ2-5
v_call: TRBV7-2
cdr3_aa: CASSLFSRQNQETQYF

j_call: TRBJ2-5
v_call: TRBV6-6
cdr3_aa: CASSSRGLQETQYF

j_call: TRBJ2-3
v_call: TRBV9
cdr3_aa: CASSATGTSLDTQYF

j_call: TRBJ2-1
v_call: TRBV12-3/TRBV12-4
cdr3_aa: CASSPQSEQFF

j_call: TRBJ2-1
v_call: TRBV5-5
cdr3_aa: CASSYARSGSNEQFF

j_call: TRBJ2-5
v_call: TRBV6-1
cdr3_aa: CARGSEDLSWETQYF

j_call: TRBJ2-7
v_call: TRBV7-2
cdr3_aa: CASSLEGGGSYEQYF

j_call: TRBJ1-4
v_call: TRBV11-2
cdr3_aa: CASSPDGATNEKLFF

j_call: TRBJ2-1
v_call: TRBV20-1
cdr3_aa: CSARPKSGRRDEQFF

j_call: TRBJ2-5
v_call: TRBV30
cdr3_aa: CAWSQRWGPQETQYF

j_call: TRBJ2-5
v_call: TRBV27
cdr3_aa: CASSLSLAGTQYF

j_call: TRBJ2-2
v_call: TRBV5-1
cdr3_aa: CASSLGGTSTGELFF

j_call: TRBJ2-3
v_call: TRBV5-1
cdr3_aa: CASSLDRGFMQYF

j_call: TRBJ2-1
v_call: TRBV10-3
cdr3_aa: CAISESGGEYNEQFF

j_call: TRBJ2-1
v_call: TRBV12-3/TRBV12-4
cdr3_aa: CASSFPGRRGGYNEQFF

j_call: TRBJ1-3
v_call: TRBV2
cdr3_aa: CASSLRDRGNTIYF

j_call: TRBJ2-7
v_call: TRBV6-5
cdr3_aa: CASSYSARGEQYF

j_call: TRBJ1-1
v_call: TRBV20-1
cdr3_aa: CSATSGRVVTEAFF

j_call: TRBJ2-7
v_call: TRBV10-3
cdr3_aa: CAISEMTGGPYEQYF

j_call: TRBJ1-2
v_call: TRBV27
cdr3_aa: CASSNHYGYTF

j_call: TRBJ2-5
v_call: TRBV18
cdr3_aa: CASSPPYTTYQETQYF

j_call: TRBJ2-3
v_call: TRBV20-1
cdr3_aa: CSATPVGRKRTDTQYF

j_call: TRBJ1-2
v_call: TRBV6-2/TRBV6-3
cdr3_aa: CASSYLRYGYTF

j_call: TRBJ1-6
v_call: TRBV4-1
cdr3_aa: CASSHKQGIDNSPLHF

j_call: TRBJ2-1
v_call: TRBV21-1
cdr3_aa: CASSKEAGAYNEQFF